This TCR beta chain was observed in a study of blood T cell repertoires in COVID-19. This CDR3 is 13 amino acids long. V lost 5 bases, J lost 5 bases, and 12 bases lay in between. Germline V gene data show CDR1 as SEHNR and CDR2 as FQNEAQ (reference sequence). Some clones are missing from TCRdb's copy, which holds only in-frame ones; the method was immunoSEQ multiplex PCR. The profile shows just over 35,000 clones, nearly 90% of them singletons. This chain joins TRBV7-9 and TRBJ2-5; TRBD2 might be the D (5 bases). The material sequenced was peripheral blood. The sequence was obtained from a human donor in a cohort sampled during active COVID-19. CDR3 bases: TGTGCCAGCAGCCCACGGTCGGGGGAGACCCAGTACTTC. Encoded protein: CASSPRSGETQYF.